The entry below describes one T cell receptor beta chain. Its matching antigen is unknown. Repertoires were generated with immunoSEQ multiplex PCR, while TCRdb's copy carries only in-frame clones and drops some. The sample holds roughly 45,000 clones, approximately 79% seen once. The CDR3 totals 16 residues. Germline lookup yields CDR1 MGHRA and CDR2 YSYEKL. The trim removed 0 bases at V and 9 bases at J, leaving 6 bases unmatched. This sample was included in a study of OX40 agonist ivuxolimab in advanced cancers. Study-wide points: At doses 0.1 to 3.0 mg/kg, CD4+ and CD8+ clones expanded.

The TCR comes from an adult with an advanced solid tumor such as melanoma, head and neck, liver or kidney cancer. The sequences come from CD4+ or CD8+ T cells sorted from blood, collected in a trial of the OX40 agonist ivuxolimab. The V and J genes are TRBV4-1 and TRBJ1-6; 9 bases align to TRBD1. This CDR3 is CASSQEGTGGLSPLHF. The DNA of the CDR3 is TGCGCCAGCAGCCAAGAAGGCACAGGGGGCCTTTCACCCCTCCACTTT.